One T cell receptor beta chain is described in this entry. Measured with immunoSEQ multiplex PCR; TCRdb has only the in-frame clones, and not every one. Of some 650,000 clones listed, approximately 97% are singletons. In germline, CDR1 is KGHSH, CDR2 LQKENI. V dropped 1 base and J dropped 2 bases, with 8 bases sitting between them. The CDR3 consists of 14 residues. The data stem from a study of shared clonotypes between healthy human individuals. This TCR came from a woman aged 30 to 39 in good health. The sample was naive CD4+ T cells sorted from blood. Subset indicated: CD45RA+ positively selected. This rearrangement joins TRBV18 to TRBJ1-1; D uncertain. This CDR3 reads CASSPQGSNTEAFF. CDR3 DNA sequence: TGTGCCAGCTCACCACAGGGATCCAACACTGAAGCTTTCTTT. Together with reference TRBV18 and TRBJ1-1, the CDR3 gives the full variable domain: NAGVMQNPRHLVRRRGQEARLRCSPMKGHSHVYWYRQLPEEGLKFMVYLQKENIIDESGMPKERFSAEFPKEGPSILRIQQVVRGDSAAYFCASSPQGSNTEAFFGQGTRLTVV.